This entry is about one T cell receptor beta chain. Sequencing ends 3 residues short of the CDR3 end; the germline J gene provides the rest. TCRdb's table, derived via immunoSEQ multiplex PCR, lists solely in-frame clones and lacks some. This sample's table has around 19,000 clones. Trimming took off 3 bases at V and 4 bases at J, with 15 bases between the two ends. The V gene's germline CDR1 is MGHRA and CDR2 YSYEKL. This CDR3 is 16 amino acids long. This sample was taken from a study of T cells in women clearing cervical HPV infection. Sequences were obtained from blood buffy coat. The sequence came from a woman aged 18-70 years with a cervical HPV16 infection that either progressed to CIN3+ or cleared (not recorded which). V gene TRBV4-1 combines with J gene TRBJ2-2; a weak D match, TRBD1 (5 bases). The covered CDR3 bases are TGCGCCAGCAGCCATCACCTGGTTAGGGGCACCGGGGAG. It translates to CASSHHLVRGTGE. The full CDR3 sequence reads CASSHHLVRGTGELFF.